The clone carrying this TCR beta chain has at least ten counts. Its matching antigen is unknown. This record belongs to a study of read filtering for tumor transcriptome and immune sequencing. The overall study: The cohort had around 18 men and over twelve women aged about 45 to 80, mean roughly 66 years.

From approximately 430 ng of RNA, a library with molecular barcoded alpha/delta and beta/gamma adaptors was made. TCRdb reprocessed the reads with MiXCR, giving one entry per CDR3 protein. This sample has about 61,000 distinct CDR3 sequences, with 15% to 25% found just once. Study results and limitations: Correlation between methods rose after single-read clonotypes were removed. The sorted CD138-negative fraction was a mixed bone marrow immune population, not purified T cells.

This sequence originates from a donor at least 40 years old with multiple myeloma. Sequencing was done on a sample of a population of CD138-negative cells sorted from bone marrow.

The CDR3 DNA follows: TGTGCCAGCAGGAGGACGGGGAGCTCCTACGAGCAGTACTTC. This encodes CASRRTGSSYEQYF. The chain links TRBV6-2 or TRBV6-3 to TRBJ2-7, with D perhaps matching TRBD2 (5 bases). Trimming cost V 6 bases and J 0 bases, with 12 bases left between them. The germline gives CDR1 MNHEY, CDR2 SVGEGT. This CDR3 region has 14 residues.